The 9 T cell receptor beta chains presented below share a single source sample, sequenced in a study of blood T cell repertoires in COVID-19. The assay was immunoSEQ multiplex PCR, and TCRdb's table has in-frame clones only and misses some. The table shows 150,000 to 200,000 clones, with approximately 78% occurring only once. The sample taken for sequencing was peripheral blood. The origin of the receptors is a woman over 75 with active or convalescent COVID-19.

V usage is TRBV7-6 and J usage is TRBJ1-2; TRBD1 is a possible D gene (5 bases). CDR1 is SGHVS, CDR2 FNYEAQ, per germline. The V and J ends lost 6 bases and 1 base respectively, with 18 bases between them. The CDR3 is 16 amino acids. CDR3 DNA: TGTGCCAGCAGTAGAATGGCAGGGAAAAGTAACTATGGCTACACCTTC. Translation gives CASSRMAGKSNYGYTF. The full variable domain, in which reference TRBV7-6 and TRBJ1-2 provide the parts outside the CDR3, is GAGVSQSPRYKVTKRGQDVALRCDPISGHVSLYWYRQALGQGPEFLTYFNYEAQQDKSGLPNDRFSAERPEGSISTLTIQRTEQRDSAMYRCASSRMAGKSNYGYTFGSGTRLTVV.

This clone occurred once. The chain has TRBV11-1 and TRBJ1-3, with 7 bases lining up with TRBD1. The V segment lost 5 bases and the J segment 2 bases; nucleotides outside the gene matches: 6. The length of the CDR3 is 15 residues. Germline V gene data show CDR1 as SGHAT and CDR2 as FQDESV (reference sequence). In DNA form, the CDR3 reads TGTGCCAGCAGCAGAGGGACAGCGACTGGAAACACCATATATTTT. It translates to CASSRGTATGNTIYF. Full variable domain (rest looked up from reference TRBV11-1 and TRBJ1-3): EAEVAQSPRYKITEKSQAVAFWCDPISGHATLYWYRQILGQGPELLVQFQDESVVDDSQLPKDRFSAERLKGVDSTLKIQPAELGDSAMYLCASSRGTATGNTIYFGEGSWLTVV.

The J gene is TRBJ2-2, the V gene TRBV7-8, with a weak D call TRBD1 (5 bases). This CDR3 comprises 17 residues. Per germline, CDR1 SGHVS and CDR2 FQNEAQ. V dropped 0 bases and J dropped 1 base, with 12 bases sitting between them. The CDR3 DNA reads TGTGCCAGCAGCTTAGCGAAGACAGCCCTGAACACCGGGGAGCTGTTTTTT. It yields the protein CASSLAKTALNTGELFF.

The chain is built from TRBV4-2 and TRBJ2-3, with TRBD2 matching 8 bases. V gave up 0 bases and J gave up 5 bases; unmatched junction bases: 7. CDR1 is LGHNA, CDR2 YNFKEQ, per germline. This CDR3 comprises 16 residues. The CDR3 DNA is TGTGCCAGCAGCCAAGATCTGACTAGCGATAGAGATACGCAGTATTTT. Its protein is CASSQDLTSDRDTQYF.

The V gene is TRBV7-9, the J gene TRBJ2-3, with 8 bases aligning to TRBD2. CDR3 length: 14 amino acids. The V and J ends lost 5 bases and 1 base, in that order; junction bases with no gene match: 2. Germline V gene sequence: CDR1 SEHNR, CDR2 FQNEAQ (reference sequence). This chain's CDR3 is CASSLLAGTDTQYF. In nucleotides, the CDR3 is TGTGCCAGCAGCCTACTAGCGGGCACAGATACGCAGTATTTT.

This clone was counted a few times. The gene calls are TRBV28 and TRBJ1-1, with 12 bases lining up with TRBD1. The J segment lost 7 bases and the V segment lost 3 bases, leaving 9 bases of the junction unmatched. This CDR3 is built from 16 residues. In germline, CDR1 is MDHEN, CDR2 SYDVKM. The CDR3 region is CASSLGDRGPAVEAFF. The CDR3 DNA is TGTGCCAGCAGTTTGGGGGACAGGGGGCCGGCCGTTGAAGCTTTCTTT.

The chain carries TRBV28 and TRBJ1-4; D not resolved. The CDR3 consists of 16 residues. Germline V gene data show CDR1 as MDHEN and CDR2 as SYDVKM. The V end was cut by 2 bases, the J end by 0 bases, with 10 bases between. The CDR3 loop reads CASSLVGGSTNEKLFF. Written as DNA, the CDR3 is TGTGCCAGCAGTTTAGTTGGCGGATCAACTAATGAAAAACTGTTTTTT.

The rearrangement links TRBV5-5 to TRBJ2-1; 12 nucleotides line up with TRBD2. Trimming removed 2 bases from V and 6 bases from J; junction bases left unmatched: 12. The CDR3 spans 18 residues. CDR1 SGHKS and CDR2 YYEKEE come from the germline V gene (reference sequence). DNA for the CDR3: TGTGCCAGCAGCTTTGGGGCTAGCGGGGGGGACCCGCTCAATGAGCAGTTCTTC. It encodes CASSFGASGGDPLNEQFF.

DNA for the CDR3: TGTGCCAGCAGTTTAAGCGGACAGGGGACCTATGGCTACACCTTC. This translates into CASSLSGQGTYGYTF. The V and J genes are TRBV28 and TRBJ1-2; 9 bases match TRBD1. V shed 2 bases, J shed 4 bases, and the junction held 5 bases outside the gene matches. The CDR3 loop spans 15 amino acids. Germline V gives CDR1 MDHEN, CDR2 SYDVKM.